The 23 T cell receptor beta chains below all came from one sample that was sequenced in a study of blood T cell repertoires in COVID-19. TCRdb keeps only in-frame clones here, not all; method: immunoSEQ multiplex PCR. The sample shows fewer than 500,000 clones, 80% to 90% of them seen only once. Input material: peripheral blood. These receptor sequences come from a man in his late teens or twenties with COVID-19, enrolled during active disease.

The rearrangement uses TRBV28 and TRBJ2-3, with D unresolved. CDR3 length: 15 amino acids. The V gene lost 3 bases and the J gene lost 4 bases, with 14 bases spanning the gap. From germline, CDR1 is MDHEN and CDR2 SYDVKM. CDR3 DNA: TGTGCCAGCAGTTTGAGCCGAGCCGATCCAGATACGCAGTATTTT. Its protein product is CASSLSRADPDTQYF.

Here the CDR3 reads CASSPENRGVYEQYF. Here the CDR3 DNA reads TGTGCCAGCAGTCCAGAAAACAGGGGAGTCTACGAGCAGTACTTC. V usage is TRBV25-1 and J usage is TRBJ2-7; TRBD1 matches 7 bases. Germline V gene sequence: CDR1 MGHDK, CDR2 SYGVNS. The CDR3 consists of 15 residues. V gave up 5 bases and J gave up 3 bases; unmatched junction bases: 10.

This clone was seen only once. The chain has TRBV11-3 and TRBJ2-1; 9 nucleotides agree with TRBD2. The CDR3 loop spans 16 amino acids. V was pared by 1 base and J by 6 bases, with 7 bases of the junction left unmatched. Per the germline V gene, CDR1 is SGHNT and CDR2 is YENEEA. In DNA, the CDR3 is TGTGCCAGCAGCTTAGGACTAGCGGAAGTCAGCAATGAGCAGTTCTTC. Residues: CASSLGLAEVSNEQFF.

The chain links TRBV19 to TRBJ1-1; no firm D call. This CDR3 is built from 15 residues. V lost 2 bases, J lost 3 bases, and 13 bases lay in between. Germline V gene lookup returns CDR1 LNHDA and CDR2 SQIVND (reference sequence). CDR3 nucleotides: TGTGCCAGTAGTATATTTGGCGCGGGCGACACTGAAGCTTTCTTT. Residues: CASSIFGAGDTEAFF.

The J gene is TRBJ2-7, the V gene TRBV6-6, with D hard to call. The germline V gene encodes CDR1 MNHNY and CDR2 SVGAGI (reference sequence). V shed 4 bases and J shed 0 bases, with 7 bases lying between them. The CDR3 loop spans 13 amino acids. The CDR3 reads CASSSAGSYEQYF. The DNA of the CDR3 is TGTGCCAGCAGTTCAGCAGGCTCCTACGAGCAGTACTTC.

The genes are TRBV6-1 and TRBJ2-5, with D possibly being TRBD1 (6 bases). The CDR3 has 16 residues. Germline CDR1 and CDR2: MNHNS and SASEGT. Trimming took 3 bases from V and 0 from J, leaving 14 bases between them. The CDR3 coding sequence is TGTGCCAGCAGTGACGCCGGACAGACCAACCAAGAGACCCAGTACTTC. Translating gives CASSDAGQTNQETQYF.

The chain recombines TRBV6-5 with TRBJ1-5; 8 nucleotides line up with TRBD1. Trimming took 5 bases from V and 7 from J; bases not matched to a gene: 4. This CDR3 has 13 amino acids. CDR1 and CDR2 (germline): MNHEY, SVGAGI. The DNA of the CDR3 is TGTGCCAGCAGTATGACAGGGGAGCAGCCCCAGCATTTT. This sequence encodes CASSMTGEQPQHF.

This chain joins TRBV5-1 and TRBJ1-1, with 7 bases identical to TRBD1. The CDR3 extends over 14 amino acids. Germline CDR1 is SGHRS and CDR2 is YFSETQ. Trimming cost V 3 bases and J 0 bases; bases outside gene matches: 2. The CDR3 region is CASSSQGLNTEAFF. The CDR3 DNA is TGCGCCAGCAGCTCACAGGGGCTGAACACTGAAGCTTTCTTT.

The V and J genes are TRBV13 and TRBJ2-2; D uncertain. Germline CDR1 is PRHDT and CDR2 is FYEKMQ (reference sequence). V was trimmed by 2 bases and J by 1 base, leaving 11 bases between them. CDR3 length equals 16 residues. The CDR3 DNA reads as TGTGCCAGCAGCTTACTAAGTACGGGGAACACCGGGGAGCTGTTTTTT. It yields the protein CASSLLSTGNTGELFF. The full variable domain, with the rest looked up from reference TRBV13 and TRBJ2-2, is AAGVIQSPRHLIKEKRETATLKCYPIPRHDTVYWYQQGPGQDPQFLISFYEKMQSDKGSIPDRFSAQQFSDYHSELNMSSLELGDSALYFCASSLLSTGNTGELFFGEGSRLTVL.

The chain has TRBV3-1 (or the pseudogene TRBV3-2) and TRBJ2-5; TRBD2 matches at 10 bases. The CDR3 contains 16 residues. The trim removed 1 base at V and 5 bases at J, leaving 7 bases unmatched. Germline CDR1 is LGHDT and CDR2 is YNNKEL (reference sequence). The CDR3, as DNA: TGTGCCAGCAGCCAAGGGCTAGCGGGAGAGTGGGAGACCCAGTACTTC. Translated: CASSQGLAGEWETQYF.

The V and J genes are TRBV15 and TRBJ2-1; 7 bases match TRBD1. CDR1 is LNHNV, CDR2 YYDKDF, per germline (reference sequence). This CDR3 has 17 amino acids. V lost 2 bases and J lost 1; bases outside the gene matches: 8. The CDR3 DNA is TGTGCCACCAGCAGATCCGGGACAGTCCCTTCCTACAATGAGCAGTTCTTC. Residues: CATSRSGTVPSYNEQFF.

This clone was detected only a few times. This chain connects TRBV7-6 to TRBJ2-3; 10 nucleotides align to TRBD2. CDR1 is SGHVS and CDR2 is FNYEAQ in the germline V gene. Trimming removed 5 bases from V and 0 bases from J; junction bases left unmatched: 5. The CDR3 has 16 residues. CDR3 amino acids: CASSESGGGSTDTQYF. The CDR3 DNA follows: TGTGCCAGCAGCGAGAGCGGGGGGGGTAGCACAGATACGCAGTATTTT.

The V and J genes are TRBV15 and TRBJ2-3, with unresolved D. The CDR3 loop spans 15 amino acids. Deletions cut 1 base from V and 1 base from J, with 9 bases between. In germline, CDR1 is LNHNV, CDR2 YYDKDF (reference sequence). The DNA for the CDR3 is TGTGCCACCAGCAGAGTTGGGCCTGGCACAGATACGCAGTATTTT. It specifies CATSRVGPGTDTQYF.

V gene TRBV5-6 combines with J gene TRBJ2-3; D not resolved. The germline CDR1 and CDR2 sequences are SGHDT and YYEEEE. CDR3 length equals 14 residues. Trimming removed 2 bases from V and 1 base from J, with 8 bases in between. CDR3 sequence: CASSFPGGTDTQYF. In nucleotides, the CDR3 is TGTGCCAGCAGCTTCCCCGGAGGCACAGATACGCAGTATTTT.

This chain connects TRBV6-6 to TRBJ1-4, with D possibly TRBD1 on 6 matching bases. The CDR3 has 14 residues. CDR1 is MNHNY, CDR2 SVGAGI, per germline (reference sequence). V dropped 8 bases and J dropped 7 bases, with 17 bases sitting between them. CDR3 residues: CASGKQGLGEKLFF. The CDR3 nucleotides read TGTGCCAGCGGTAAACAGGGTCTGGGTGAAAAACTGTTTTTT.

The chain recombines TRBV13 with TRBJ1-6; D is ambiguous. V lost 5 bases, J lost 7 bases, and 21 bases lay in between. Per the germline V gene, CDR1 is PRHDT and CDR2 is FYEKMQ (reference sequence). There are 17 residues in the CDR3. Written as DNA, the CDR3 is TGTGCCAGCAGCAACACTGTTCGGAGGGAGGGAAATTCACCCCTCCACTTT. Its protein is CASSNTVRREGNSPLHF. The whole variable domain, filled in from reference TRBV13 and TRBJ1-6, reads AAGVIQSPRHLIKEKRETATLKCYPIPRHDTVYWYQQGPGQDPQFLISFYEKMQSDKGSIPDRFSAQQFSDYHSELNMSSLELGDSALYFCASSNTVRREGNSPLHFGNGTRLTVT.

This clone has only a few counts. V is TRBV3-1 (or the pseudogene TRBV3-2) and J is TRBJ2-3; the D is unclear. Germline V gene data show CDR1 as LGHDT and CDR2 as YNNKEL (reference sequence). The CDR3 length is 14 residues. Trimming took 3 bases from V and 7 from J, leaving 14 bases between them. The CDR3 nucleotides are TGTGCCAGCAGCCATGCCGTACTCTACCATACGCAGTATTTT. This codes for CASSHAVLYHTQYF.

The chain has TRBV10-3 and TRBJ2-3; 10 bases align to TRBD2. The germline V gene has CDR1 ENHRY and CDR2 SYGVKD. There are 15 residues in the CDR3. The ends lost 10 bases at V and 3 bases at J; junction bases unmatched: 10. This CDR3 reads CASHQAGGQTDTQYF. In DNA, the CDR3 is TGTGCCAGCCACCAAGCGGGGGGGCAGACAGATACGCAGTATTTT.

The CDR3 DNA reads TGTGCCAGCAGTTCAGGGACAGGTTCGAGCTCCTACGAGCAGTACTTC. Its protein product is CASSSGTGSSSYEQYF. The gene calls are TRBV27 and TRBJ2-7, with 8 positions matching TRBD1. Germline-derived CDR1 and CDR2 are MNHEY and SMNVEV (reference sequence). The V segment lost 4 bases and the J segment 0 bases; nucleotides outside the gene matches: 8. The CDR3 totals 16 residues.

The CDR3 protein is CASSPRQGSTDTQYF. The CDR3 nucleotides are TGTGCCAGCAGCCCTAGACAGGGCTCCACAGATACGCAGTATTTT. This rearrangement joins TRBV14 to TRBJ2-3; 7 bases line up with TRBD1. The germline V gene has CDR1 SGHDN and CDR2 FVKESK. This CDR3 spans 15 amino acids. V was clipped by 4 bases and J by 2 bases; unmatched bases: 6.

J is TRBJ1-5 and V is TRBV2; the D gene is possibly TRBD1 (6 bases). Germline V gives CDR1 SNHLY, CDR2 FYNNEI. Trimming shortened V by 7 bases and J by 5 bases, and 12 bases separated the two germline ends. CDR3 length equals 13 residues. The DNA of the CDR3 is TGTGCCAGCATAGACAGGCAGGATCAGCCCCAGCATTTT. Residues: CASIDRQDQPQHF.

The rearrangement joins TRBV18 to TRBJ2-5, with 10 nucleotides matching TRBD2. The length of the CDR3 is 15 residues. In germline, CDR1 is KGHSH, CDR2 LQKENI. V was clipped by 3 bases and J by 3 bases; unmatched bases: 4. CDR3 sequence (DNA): TGTGCCAGCTCACCGATAGCGGGAGGAAAAGAGACCCAGTACTTC. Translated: CASSPIAGGKETQYF.

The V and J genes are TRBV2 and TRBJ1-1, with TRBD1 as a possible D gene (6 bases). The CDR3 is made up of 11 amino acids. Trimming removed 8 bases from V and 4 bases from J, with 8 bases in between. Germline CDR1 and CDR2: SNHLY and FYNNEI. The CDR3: CASGGATEAFF. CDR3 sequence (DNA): TGTGCCAGCGGGGGGGCCACTGAAGCTTTCTTT.